This TCR delta chain derives from a study of gamma-delta T cells after stem cell transplantation. This clone is a singleton in its sample. V lost 6 bases, J lost 9 bases, and 18 bases stayed unmatched. Germline CDR1 TSWWSYY, CDR2 QGS. This CDR3 has 17 amino acids. TCRdb processed the RT-PCR reads again with the CATT caller. This sample yields under 2,500 delta-chain clones, of which 24% are seen a single time; 25% belongs to the top ten. The sequenced sample was gamma-delta T cells. The chain carries TRDV1 and TRDJ1; 11 nucleotides agree with TRDD3. The origin of this receptor is a human donor. It is not recorded whose cells these are; they may come from a transplant donor. CDR3 DNA sequence: TGTGCTCTTGGACCTACGAATGGCTGGGGGATACAGGGGGAACTCATCTTT. This sequence encodes CALGPTNGWGIQGELIF.